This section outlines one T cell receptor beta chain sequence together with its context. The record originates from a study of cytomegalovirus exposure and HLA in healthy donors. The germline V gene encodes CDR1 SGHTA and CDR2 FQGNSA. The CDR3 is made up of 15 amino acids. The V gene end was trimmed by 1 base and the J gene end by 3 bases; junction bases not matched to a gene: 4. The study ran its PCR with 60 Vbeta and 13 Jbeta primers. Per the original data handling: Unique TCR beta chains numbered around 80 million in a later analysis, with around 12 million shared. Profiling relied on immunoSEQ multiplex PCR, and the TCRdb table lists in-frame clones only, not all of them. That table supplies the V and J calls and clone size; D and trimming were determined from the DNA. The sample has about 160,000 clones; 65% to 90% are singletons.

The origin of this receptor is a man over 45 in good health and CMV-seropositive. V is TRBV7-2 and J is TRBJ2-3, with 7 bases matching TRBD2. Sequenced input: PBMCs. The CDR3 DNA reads TGTGCCAGCAGCTTAGGGGCTAGCGGTACAGATACGCAGTATTTT. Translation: CASSLGASGTDTQYF.